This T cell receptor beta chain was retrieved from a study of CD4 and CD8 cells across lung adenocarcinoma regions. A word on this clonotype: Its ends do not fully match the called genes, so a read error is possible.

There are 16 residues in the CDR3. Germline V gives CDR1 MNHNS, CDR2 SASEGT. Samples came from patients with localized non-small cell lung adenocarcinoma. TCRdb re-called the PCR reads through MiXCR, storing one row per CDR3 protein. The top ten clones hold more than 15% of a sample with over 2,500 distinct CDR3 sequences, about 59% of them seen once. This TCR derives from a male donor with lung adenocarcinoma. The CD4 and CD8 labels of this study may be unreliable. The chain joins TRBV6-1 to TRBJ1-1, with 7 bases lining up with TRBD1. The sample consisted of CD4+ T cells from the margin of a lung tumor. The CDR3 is CASSKGAGGKQETKYF. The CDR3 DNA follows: TGTGCCAGCAGCAAGGGGGCAGGGGGAAAACAAGAGACCAAGTACTTC.